The rows below give T cell receptor beta chains drawn from one sample of a study of lymphopenia after photon versus proton radiotherapy. The data were produced by immunoSEQ multiplex PCR, yet TCRdb's version contains in-frame clones alone and is incomplete. The sample yields around 150,000 clones, roughly nine tenths seen once. Specimen: peripheral blood, collected from a patient treated with photon-based radiotherapy. The receptor set was obtained from a man aged 45 to 65 with gastric cancer. CDR3s include the opening cysteine and the closing phenylalanine or tryptophan. Fields, in order: V gene, J gene, D gene, clone size, CDR3 DNA, CDR3 protein. A D gene is named only where the DNA matches it firmly. Clone size is not always given. Where it is, it says once, few, many or a class for expanded clones.

v_call: TRBV2
j_call: TRBJ2-6
d_call: TRBD1
clone_size: once
cdr3_nt: TGTGCCAGCAGGTTAGGACAGGGGACCGGGGCCAACGTCCTGACTTTC
cdr3_aa: CASRLGQGTGANVLTF

v_call: TRBV7-7
j_call: TRBJ2-2
d_call: TRBD2
clone_size: NA
cdr3_nt: TGTGCCAGCAGCCCGGGGGGGGACTGGAACACCGGGGAGCTGTTTTTT
cdr3_aa: CASSPGGDWNTGELFF

v_call: TRBV7-8
j_call: TRBJ2-7
d_call: NA
clone_size: NA
cdr3_nt: TGTGCCAGCACACTAGGGTCCTACGAGCAGTACTTC
cdr3_aa: CASTLGSYEQYF

v_call: TRBV9
j_call: TRBJ2-3
d_call: NA
clone_size: NA
cdr3_nt: TGTGCCAGCAGCGTAGTAGGGGCTAGCACAGATACGCAGTATTTT
cdr3_aa: CASSVVGASTDTQYF

v_call: TRBV7-9
j_call: TRBJ1-4
d_call: NA
clone_size: NA
cdr3_nt: TGTGCCAGCAGCCTGGGGAGTGAAAAACTGTTTTTT
cdr3_aa: CASSLGSEKLFF

v_call: TRBV27
j_call: TRBJ2-7
d_call: TRBD1
clone_size: NA
cdr3_nt: TGTGCCAGCAGCCGGCAGGGGGTCGAGTACTTC
cdr3_aa: CASSRQGVEYF

v_call: TRBV18
j_call: TRBJ2-3
d_call: TRBD2
clone_size: few
cdr3_nt: TGTGCCAGCTCACCCGGACTAGCGGAGGATACGCAGTATTTT
cdr3_aa: CASSPGLAEDTQYF

v_call: TRBV4-1
j_call: TRBJ2-7
d_call: NA
clone_size: NA
cdr3_nt: TGCGCCAGCAGCCCGGGGACGGGCCCTAACTACGAGCAGTACTTC
cdr3_aa: CASSPGTGPNYEQYF

v_call: TRBV28
j_call: TRBJ1-2
d_call: TRBD1
clone_size: NA
cdr3_nt: TGTGCCAGCAGTCTCGGGACAGGGGGCCTCCGCGGCTACACCTTC
cdr3_aa: CASSLGTGGLRGYTF

v_call: TRBV28
j_call: TRBJ2-7
d_call: NA
clone_size: NA
cdr3_nt: TGTGCCAGCAGTTTCCAGGCCGAGCAGTACTTC
cdr3_aa: CASSFQAEQYF

v_call: TRBV5-1
j_call: TRBJ1-1
d_call: TRBD1
clone_size: NA
cdr3_nt: TGCGCCAGCAGCTCCTTAACAGGGGACACTGAAGCTTTCTTT
cdr3_aa: CASSSLTGDTEAFF

v_call: TRBV28
j_call: TRBJ2-2
d_call: TRBD2
clone_size: NA
cdr3_nt: TGTGCCAGCAGTTTATGGACTAGCGGGAGCGCGAACACCGGGGAGCTGTTTTTT
cdr3_aa: CASSLWTSGSANTGELFF

v_call: TRBV6-5
j_call: TRBJ1-2
d_call: TRBD1
clone_size: NA
cdr3_nt: TGTGCCAGCAGCCAGGGGGCGAACTATGGCTACACCTTC
cdr3_aa: CASSQGANYGYTF

v_call: TRBV6-1
j_call: TRBJ1-2
d_call: NA
clone_size: NA
cdr3_nt: TGTGCCAGCAGTGAAGCGGACGGCTATGGCTACACCTTC
cdr3_aa: CASSEADGYGYTF

v_call: TRBV7-8
j_call: TRBJ2-7
d_call: TRBD1
clone_size: NA
cdr3_nt: TGTGCCAGCAGCTTAAGGTGGGACAGCTACGAGCAGTACTTC
cdr3_aa: CASSLRWDSYEQYF

v_call: TRBV9
j_call: TRBJ1-2
d_call: NA
clone_size: NA
cdr3_nt: TGTGCCAGCAGCATAGGACGGGGAGGGGGCTACACCTTC
cdr3_aa: CASSIGRGGGYTF

v_call: TRBV5-1
j_call: TRBJ1-1
d_call: NA
clone_size: NA
cdr3_nt: TGCGCCAGCAGCTTGGCTGGGCAGTCTGGGGCAACGGCTTTCTTT
cdr3_aa: CASSLAGQSGATAFF

v_call: TRBV18
j_call: TRBJ1-2
d_call: NA
clone_size: NA
cdr3_nt: TGTGCCAGCTCATCTGAGGCGGCTAGGATCGGCTACACCTTC
cdr3_aa: CASSSEAARIGYTF

v_call: TRBV6-5
j_call: TRBJ1-1
d_call: NA
clone_size: once
cdr3_nt: TGTGCCAGCAGGTCTTCGGTACGGAAGAACGGTGAAGCTTTCTTT
cdr3_aa: CASRSSVRKNGEAFF

v_call: TRBV6-6
j_call: TRBJ1-1
d_call: NA
clone_size: NA
cdr3_nt: TGTGCCAGCAGTCTCTTTGCCAGGGGTGGCACTGAAGCTTTCTTT
cdr3_aa: CASSLFARGGTEAFF

v_call: TRBV10-3
j_call: TRBJ2-7
d_call: TRBD1
clone_size: NA
cdr3_nt: TGTGCCATCAGTGGGACAGGGGGCGCGGAGGAGCAGTACTTC
cdr3_aa: CAISGTGGAEEQYF

v_call: TRBV5-1
j_call: TRBJ1-3
d_call: TRBD1
clone_size: NA
cdr3_nt: TGCGCCAGCAGCTTCGACGGGACAGGAAAGGAATATTTT
cdr3_aa: CASSFDGTGKEYF

v_call: TRBV7-6
j_call: TRBJ2-7
d_call: TRBD1
clone_size: NA
cdr3_nt: TGTGCCAGCAGCTTGTCCGGGACAGGGGCCTACGAGCAGTACTTC
cdr3_aa: CASSLSGTGAYEQYF